These 15 T cell receptor beta chains share one sample of origin, sequenced in a study of blood T cell repertoires in COVID-19. Measured with immunoSEQ multiplex PCR; TCRdb has only the in-frame clones, and not every one. Among roughly 280,000 clones listed, 88% were seen once. Source material: PBMCs or T cells enriched from blood (not recorded which). These receptors came from a woman aged 45-65 years who had recovered from COVID-19.

The chain uses TRBV6-5 and TRBJ1-5, with D hard to call. The V end was cut by 4 bases, the J end by 2 bases, with 15 bases between. The CDR3 consists of 16 residues. Germline V gene sequence: CDR1 MNHEY, CDR2 SVGAGI. CDR3 nucleotide sequence: TGTGCCAGCAGTTCCCGGGTCACAAGGCGCAATCAGCCCCAGCATTTT. It yields the protein CASSSRVTRRNQPQHF.

The chain combines TRBV18 with TRBJ1-1, with 7 bases that match TRBD1. Germline CDR1 KGHSH, CDR2 LQKENI. The V segment lost 3 bases and the J segment 5 bases; nucleotides outside the gene matches: 3. This CDR3 region has 13 residues. This chain's CDR3 is CASSPDRETEAFF. The CDR3 DNA reads TGTGCCAGCTCACCCGACAGGGAGACTGAAGCTTTCTTT. The full variable domain, its missing parts supplied by reference TRBV18 and TRBJ1-1, is NAGVMQNPRHLVRRRGQEARLRCSPMKGHSHVYWYRQLPEEGLKFMVYLQKENIIDESGMPKERFSAEFPKEGPSILRIQQVVRGDSAAYFCASSPDRETEAFFGQGTRLTVV.

V gene TRBV6-2 or TRBV6-3 combines with J gene TRBJ1-2, with D possibly being TRBD1 (6 bases). Germline V gives CDR1 MNHEY, CDR2 SVGEGT. This CDR3 is built from 13 residues. V lost 4 bases and J 4 bases, leaving 10 bases between the germline ends. CDR3 bases: TGTGCCAGCAGTTTCGTACAGGGCTATGGCTACACCTTC. This gives the protein CASSFVQGYGYTF.

This clone was counted a single time. This chain connects TRBV9 to TRBJ2-1; D perhaps matches TRBD2 (5 bases). Trimming removed 3 bases at V and 0 bases at J, with 10 bases between. The CDR3 consists of 15 residues. Germline V gene data show CDR1 as SGDLS and CDR2 as YYNGEE. This CDR3 reads CASSGGLSSYNEQFF. CDR3 sequence (DNA): TGTGCCAGCAGCGGCGGACTTAGCTCCTACAATGAGCAGTTCTTC.

The chain employs TRBV21-1 and TRBJ2-1; no check of the table's D call, TRBD1, against the DNA was made. TRBV21-1 is a recognized pseudogene. The CDR3 is 20 residues long. The CDR3 here is CASSKTGTGDVGVSYNEQFF. The CDR3 DNA reads as TGTGCCAGCAGCAAAACCGGGACAGGGGATGTAGGGGTTTCCTACAATGAGCAGTTCTTC.

For this clone: In the same sample, other DNA sequences code for this CDR3. The chain combines TRBV28 with TRBJ2-5, with 10 bases identical to TRBD2. Germline CDR1 and CDR2: MDHEN and SYDVKM. Unmatched junction bases numbered 1, after V lost 2 bases and J lost 4 bases. This CDR3 spans 14 amino acids. CDR3 sequence reads: CASSLLAGVETQYF. DNA of the CDR3: TGTGCCAGCAGTTTACTAGCGGGAGTAGAGACCCAGTACTTC.

The rearrangement uses TRBV10-3 and TRBJ1-1; the D gene is possibly TRBD1 (6 bases). V was pared by 10 bases and J by 5 bases, with 14 bases between. Per germline, CDR1 ENHRY and CDR2 SYGVKD. This CDR3 spans 12 amino acids. The CDR3 region is CATGQQRTEAFF. DNA for the CDR3: TGTGCCACCGGACAGCAGAGGACTGAAGCTTTCTTT.

This clone showed up just once. This rearrangement joins TRBV9 to TRBJ1-1, with a possible D match to TRBD1 (6 bases). V lost 4 bases, J lost 2 bases, and 15 bases lay in between. Germline V gene sequence: CDR1 SGDLS, CDR2 YYNGEE. This CDR3 is 15 amino acids long. CDR3 in amino acids: CASSRQDRLNTEAFF. The CDR3 DNA is TGTGCCAGCAGCCGACAAGACAGGCTCAACACTGAAGCTTTCTTT.

This chain connects TRBV2 to TRBJ1-1; D may be TRBD1 (5 bases). Germline loops: CDR1 SNHLY, CDR2 FYNNEI. The CDR3 spans 12 residues. Trimming shortened V by 5 bases and J by 8 bases, and 12 bases separated the two germline ends. The CDR3 nucleotides are TGTGCCAGCAGTTGGGAGGGGCAGGAAGCTTTCTTT. It translates to CASSWEGQEAFF.

The rearrangement links TRBV10-3 to TRBJ1-2; unclear D gene. Trimming left V 2 bases short and J 10 bases short, with 8 bases between. Germline lookup yields CDR1 ENHRY and CDR2 SYGVKD. This CDR3 spans 11 amino acids. The CDR3 nucleotides are TGTGCCATCAGTGAGGACGGGTCCTACACCTTC. Translation gives CAISEDGSYTF.

The J gene is TRBJ2-7, the V gene TRBV28; D might be TRBD1 (6 bases). This CDR3 region has 14 residues. Between the trimmed V and J ends, which lost 2 bases and 3 bases, there was a span of 11 bases. CDR1 is MDHEN, CDR2 SYDVKM, per germline. The CDR3 bases are TGTGCCAGCAGTTTAATAGGGACAAACTACGAGCAGTACTTC. This gives the protein CASSLIGTNYEQYF.

The chain combines TRBV7-8 with TRBJ1-4; no reliable D call. In germline, CDR1 is SGHVS, CDR2 FQNEAQ. The CDR3 covers 13 residues. Deletions cut 1 base from V and 13 bases from J, with 13 bases between. This CDR3 is CASSLGGSGLLFF. DNA of the CDR3: TGTGCCAGCAGCTTAGGTGGTTCGGGGTTACTGTTTTTT.

The J gene is TRBJ1-6, the V gene TRBV28; D gene ambiguous. This CDR3 comprises 15 residues. V lost 5 bases and J 9 bases, leaving 17 bases between the germline ends. Germline V gene sequence: CDR1 MDHEN, CDR2 SYDVKM. The CDR3 DNA sequence: TGTGCCAGCAGTGAGGGATTCACTGTAGGTTCACCCCTCCACTTT. Its protein is CASSEGFTVGSPLHF.

This chain joins TRBV14 and TRBJ2-7; 10 bases line up with TRBD2. With V trimmed by 4 bases and J by 0 bases, 9 bases remained unmatched. This CDR3 has 17 amino acids. CDR1 and CDR2 (germline): SGHDN, FVKESK. Here the CDR3 reads CASSPHLTSGASYEQYF. CDR3 coding DNA: TGTGCCAGCAGCCCGCACCTCACTAGCGGGGCCTCCTACGAGCAGTACTTC.

This chain uses TRBV4-3 with TRBJ2-1; 7 bases fit TRBD2. CDR3 length equals 15 residues. V lost 4 bases, J lost 4 bases, and 7 bases stayed unmatched. Germline V gives CDR1 LGHNA, CDR2 YSLEER. The CDR3 DNA reads as TGCGCCAGCAGCCGTAGGACGCGGGAGTACAATGAGCAGTTCTTC. Its protein is CASSRRTREYNEQFF.